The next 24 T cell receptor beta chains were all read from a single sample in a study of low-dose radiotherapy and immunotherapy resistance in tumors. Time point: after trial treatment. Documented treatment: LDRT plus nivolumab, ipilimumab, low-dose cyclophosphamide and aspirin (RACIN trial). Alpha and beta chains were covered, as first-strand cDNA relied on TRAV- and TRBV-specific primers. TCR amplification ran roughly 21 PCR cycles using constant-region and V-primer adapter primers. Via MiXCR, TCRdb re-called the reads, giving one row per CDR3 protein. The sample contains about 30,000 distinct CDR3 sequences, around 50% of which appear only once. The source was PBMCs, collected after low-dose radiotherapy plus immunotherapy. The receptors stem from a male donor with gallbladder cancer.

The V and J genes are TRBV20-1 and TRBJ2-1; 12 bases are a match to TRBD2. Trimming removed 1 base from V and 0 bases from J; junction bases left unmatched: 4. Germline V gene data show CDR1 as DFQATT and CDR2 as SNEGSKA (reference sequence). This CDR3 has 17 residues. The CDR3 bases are TGCAGTGCTAGAGGCAGACTAGCGGGGGCCTCCTACAATGAGCAGTTCTTC. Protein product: CSARGRLAGASYNEQFF.

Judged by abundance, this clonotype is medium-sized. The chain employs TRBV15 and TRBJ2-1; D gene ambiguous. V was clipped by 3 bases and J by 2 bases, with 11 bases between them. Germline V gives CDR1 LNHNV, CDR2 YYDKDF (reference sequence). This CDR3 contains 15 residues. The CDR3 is CATSSQPGTYNEQFF. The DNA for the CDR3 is TGTGCCACCAGCAGCCAGCCCGGAACCTACAATGAGCAGTTCTTC.

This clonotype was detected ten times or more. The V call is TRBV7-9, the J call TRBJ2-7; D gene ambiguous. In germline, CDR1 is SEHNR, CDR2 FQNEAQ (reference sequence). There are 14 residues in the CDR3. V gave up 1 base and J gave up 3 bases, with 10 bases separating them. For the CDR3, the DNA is TGTGCCAGCAGCTTAGAAGGCTCAATCTACGAGCAGTACTTC. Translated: CASSLEGSIYEQYF.

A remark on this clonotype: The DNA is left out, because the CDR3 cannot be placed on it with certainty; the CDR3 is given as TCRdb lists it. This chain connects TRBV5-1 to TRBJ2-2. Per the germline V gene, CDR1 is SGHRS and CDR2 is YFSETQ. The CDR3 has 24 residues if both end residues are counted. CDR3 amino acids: CASSNQTSMYLCASSQTSTGELFF.

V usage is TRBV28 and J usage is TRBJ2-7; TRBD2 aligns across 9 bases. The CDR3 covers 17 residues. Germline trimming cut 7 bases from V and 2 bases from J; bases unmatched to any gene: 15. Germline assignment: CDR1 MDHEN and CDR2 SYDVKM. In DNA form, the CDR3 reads TGTGCCAGCAACCGGCTAGCGGGATATTCCCTTACCTACGAGCAGTACTTC. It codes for CASNRLAGYSLTYEQYF.

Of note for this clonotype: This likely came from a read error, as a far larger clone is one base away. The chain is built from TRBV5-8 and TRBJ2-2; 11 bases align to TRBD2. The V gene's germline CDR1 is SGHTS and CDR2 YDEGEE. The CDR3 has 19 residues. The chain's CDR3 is CAGSLGGTSGGLHTGELFF. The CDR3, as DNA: TGTGCCGGCAGCTTAGGCGGTACTAGCGGGGGCCTCCACACCGGGGAGCTGTTTTTT. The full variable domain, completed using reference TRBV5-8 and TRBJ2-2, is EAGVTQSPTHLIKTRGQQATLRCSPISGHTSVYWYQQALGLGLQFLLWYDEGEERNRGNFPPRFSGRQFPNYSSELNVNALELEDSALYLCAGSLGGTSGGLHTGELFFGEGSRLTVL.

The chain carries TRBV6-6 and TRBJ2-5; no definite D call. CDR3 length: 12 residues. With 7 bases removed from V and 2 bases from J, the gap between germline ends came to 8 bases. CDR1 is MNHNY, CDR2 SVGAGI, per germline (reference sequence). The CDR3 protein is CASTDRQETQYF. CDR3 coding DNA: TGTGCCAGCACCGATCGGCAAGAGACCCAGTACTTC.

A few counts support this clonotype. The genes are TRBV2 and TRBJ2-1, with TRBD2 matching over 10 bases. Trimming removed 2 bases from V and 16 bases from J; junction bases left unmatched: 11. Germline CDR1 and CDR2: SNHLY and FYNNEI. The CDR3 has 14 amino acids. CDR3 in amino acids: CASSELAGAVVGFF. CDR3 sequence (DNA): TGTGCCAGCAGTGAACTAGCGGGGGCCGTGGTGGGTTTCTTC.

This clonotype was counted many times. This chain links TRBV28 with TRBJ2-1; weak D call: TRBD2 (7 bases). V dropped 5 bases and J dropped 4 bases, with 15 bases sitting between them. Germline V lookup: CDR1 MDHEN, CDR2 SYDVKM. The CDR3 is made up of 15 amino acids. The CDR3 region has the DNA TGTGCCAGCAGTACATGGGGGGGGCCGTACAATGAGCAGTTCTTC. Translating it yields CASSTWGGPYNEQFF.

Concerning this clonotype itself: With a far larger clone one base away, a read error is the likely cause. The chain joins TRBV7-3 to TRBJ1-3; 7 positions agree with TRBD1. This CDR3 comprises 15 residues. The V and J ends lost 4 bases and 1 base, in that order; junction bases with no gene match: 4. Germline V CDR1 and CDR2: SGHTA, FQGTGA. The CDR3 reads CASSSGGESGNTIYF. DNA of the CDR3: TGTGCCAGCAGCTCAGGGGGGGAATCTGGAAACACCATATATTTT.

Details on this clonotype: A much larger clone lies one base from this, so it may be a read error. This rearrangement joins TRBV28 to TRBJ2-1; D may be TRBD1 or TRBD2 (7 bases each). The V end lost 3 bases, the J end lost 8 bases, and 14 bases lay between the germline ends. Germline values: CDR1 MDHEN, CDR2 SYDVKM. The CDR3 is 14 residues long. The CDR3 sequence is CASSFRGGRDEQFF. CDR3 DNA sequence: TGTGCCAGCAGTTTCAGGGGGGGTCGGGATGAGCAGTTCTTC.

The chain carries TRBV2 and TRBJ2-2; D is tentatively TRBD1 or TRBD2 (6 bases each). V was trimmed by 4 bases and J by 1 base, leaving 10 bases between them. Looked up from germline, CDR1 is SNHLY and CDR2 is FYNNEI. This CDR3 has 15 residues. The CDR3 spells CASSVGGGNTGELFF. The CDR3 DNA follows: TGTGCCAGCAGTGTAGGAGGGGGGAACACCGGGGAGCTGTTTTTT. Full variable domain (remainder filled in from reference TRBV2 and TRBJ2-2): EPEVTQTPSHQVTQMGQEVILRCVPISNHLYFYWYRQILGQKVEFLVSFYNNEISEKSEIFDDQFSVERPDGSNFTLKIRSTKLEDSAMYFCASSVGGGNTGELFFGEGSRLTVL.

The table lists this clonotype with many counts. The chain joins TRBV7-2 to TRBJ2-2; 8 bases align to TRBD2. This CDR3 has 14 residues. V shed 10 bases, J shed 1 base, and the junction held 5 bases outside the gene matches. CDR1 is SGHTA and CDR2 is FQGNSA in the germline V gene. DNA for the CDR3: TGTGCCACTGAAGCGGGAGAGAACACCGGGGAGCTGTTTTTT. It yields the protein CATEAGENTGELFF. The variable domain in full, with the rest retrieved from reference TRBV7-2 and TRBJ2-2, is GAGVSQSPSNKVTEKGKDVELRCDPISGHTALYWYRQSLGQGLEFLIYFQGNSAPDKSGLPSDRFSAERTGGSVSTLTIQRTQQEDSAVYLCATEAGENTGELFFGEGSRLTVL.

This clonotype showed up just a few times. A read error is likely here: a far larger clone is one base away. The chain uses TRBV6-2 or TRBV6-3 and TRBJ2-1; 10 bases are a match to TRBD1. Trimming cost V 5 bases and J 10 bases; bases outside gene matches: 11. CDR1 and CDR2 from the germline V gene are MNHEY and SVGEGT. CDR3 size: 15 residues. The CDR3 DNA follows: TGTGCCAGCAGTATGTCGGGGACAGGGGTAAAGGAGCAGTTCTTC. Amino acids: CASSMSGTGVKEQFF.

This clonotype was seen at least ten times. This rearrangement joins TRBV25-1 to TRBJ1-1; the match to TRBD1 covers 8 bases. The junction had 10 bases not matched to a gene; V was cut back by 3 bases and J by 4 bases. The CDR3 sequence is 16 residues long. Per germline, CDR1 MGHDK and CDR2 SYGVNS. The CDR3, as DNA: TGTGCCAGCAGTGAGCCTGGGACAGGACAGGGCACTGAAGCTTTCTTT. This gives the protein CASSEPGTGQGTEAFF.

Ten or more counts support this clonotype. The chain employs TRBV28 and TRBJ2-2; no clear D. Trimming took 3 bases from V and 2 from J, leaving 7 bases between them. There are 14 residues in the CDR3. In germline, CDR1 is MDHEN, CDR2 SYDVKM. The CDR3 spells CASSLVENTGELFF. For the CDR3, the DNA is TGTGCCAGCAGTTTGGTAGAAAACACCGGGGAGCTGTTTTTT.

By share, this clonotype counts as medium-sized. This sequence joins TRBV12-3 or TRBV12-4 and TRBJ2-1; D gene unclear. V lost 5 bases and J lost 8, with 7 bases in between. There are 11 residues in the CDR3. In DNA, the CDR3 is TGTGCCAGCAGTACTACGGATGAGCAGTTCTTC. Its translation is CASSTTDEQFF.

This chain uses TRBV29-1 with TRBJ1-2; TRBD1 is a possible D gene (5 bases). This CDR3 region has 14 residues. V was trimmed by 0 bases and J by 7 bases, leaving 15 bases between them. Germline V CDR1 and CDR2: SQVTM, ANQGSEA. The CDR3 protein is CSVEEGAGGPGYTF. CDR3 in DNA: TGCAGCGTTGAAGAAGGGGCCGGGGGTCCTGGCTACACCTTC.

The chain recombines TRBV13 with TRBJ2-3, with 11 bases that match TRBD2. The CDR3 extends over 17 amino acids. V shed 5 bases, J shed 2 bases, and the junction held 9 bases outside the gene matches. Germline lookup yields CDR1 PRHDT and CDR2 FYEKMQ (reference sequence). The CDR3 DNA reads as TGTGCCAGCAGCCTCCGGACTAGCGGGCCCACCACAGATACGCAGTATTTT. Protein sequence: CASSLRTSGPTTDTQYF.

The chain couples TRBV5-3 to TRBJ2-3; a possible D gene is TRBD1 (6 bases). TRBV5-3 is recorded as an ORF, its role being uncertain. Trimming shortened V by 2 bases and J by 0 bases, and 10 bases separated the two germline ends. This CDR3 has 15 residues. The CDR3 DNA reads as TGTGCCAGAAGCTTTAGGGGGAGTAGCACAGATACGCAGTATTTT. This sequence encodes CARSFRGSSTDTQYF.

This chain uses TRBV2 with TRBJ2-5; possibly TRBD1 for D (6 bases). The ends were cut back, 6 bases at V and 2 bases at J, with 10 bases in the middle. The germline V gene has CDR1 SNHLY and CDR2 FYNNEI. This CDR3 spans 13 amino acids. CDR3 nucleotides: TGTGCCAGCAGAGCGGACAGACAAGAGACCCAGTACTTC. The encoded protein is CASRADRQETQYF.

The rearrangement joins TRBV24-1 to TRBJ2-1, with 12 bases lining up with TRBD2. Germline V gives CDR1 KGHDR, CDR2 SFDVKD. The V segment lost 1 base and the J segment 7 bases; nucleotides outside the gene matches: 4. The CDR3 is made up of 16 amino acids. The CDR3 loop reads CATSDFASGRVNEQFF. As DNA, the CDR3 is TGTGCCACCAGTGATTTTGCTAGCGGGAGGGTGAATGAGCAGTTCTTC.

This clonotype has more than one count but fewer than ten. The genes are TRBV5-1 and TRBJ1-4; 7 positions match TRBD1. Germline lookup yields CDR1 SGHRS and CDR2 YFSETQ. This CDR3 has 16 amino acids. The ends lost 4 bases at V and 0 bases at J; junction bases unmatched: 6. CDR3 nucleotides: TGCGCCAGCAGCCCGGGACAGACCGCAACTAATGAAAAACTGTTTTTT. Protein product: CASSPGQTATNEKLFF. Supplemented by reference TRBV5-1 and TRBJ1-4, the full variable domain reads KAGVTQTPRYLIKTRGQQVTLSCSPISGHRSVSWYQQTPGQGLQFLFEYFSETQRNKGNFPGRFSGRQFSNSRSEMNVSTLELGDSALYLCASSPGQTATNEKLFFGSGTQLSVL.

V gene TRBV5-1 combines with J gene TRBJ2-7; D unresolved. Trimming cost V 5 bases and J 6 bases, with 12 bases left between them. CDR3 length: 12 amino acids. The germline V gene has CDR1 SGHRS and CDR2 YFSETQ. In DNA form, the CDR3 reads TGCGCCAGCAGTTACACCTCCCGCGAGCAGTACTTC. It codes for CASSYTSREQYF. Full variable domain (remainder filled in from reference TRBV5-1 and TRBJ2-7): KAGVTQTPRYLIKTRGQQVTLSCSPISGHRSVSWYQQTPGQGLQFLFEYFSETQRNKGNFPGRFSGRQFSNSRSEMNVSTLELGDSALYLCASSYTSREQYFGPGTRLTVT.